This T cell receptor (beta chain) was sequenced in a study of cytomegalovirus exposure and HLA in healthy donors. General study findings and limits: TCR beta sequences reportedly predicted most subjects' HLA-A and HLA-B alleles accurately. Earlier analysis yielded a pattern in which most TCR beta V segments were productive about 87% or about 30% of the time.

As for this clone: What it binds is not known.

Donors in the study were healthy people who gave bone marrow. The V end was cut by 5 bases, the J end by 12 bases, with 17 bases between. CDR3 size: 13 residues. Germline values: CDR1 MNHEY, CDR2 SVGAGI. It was with 60 Vbeta and 13 Jbeta primers that the PCR ran. Original analysis: Later analysis identified approximately 80 million unique TCR beta chains, around 10 million shared. Assay used: immunoSEQ multiplex PCR; TCRdb lists only in-frame clones, some missing. The V and J calls and the clone size are those of that table, but D and trimming were determined from the DNA. The profile shows about 220,000 clones, 82% of them singletons.

This TCR derives from a man in his forties in good health and CMV-seropositive. The rearrangement joins TRBV6-5 to TRBJ2-4, with D tentatively TRBD2 (6 bases). Sequencing input: PBMCs. In DNA, the CDR3 is TGTGCCAGCAGTGGGGGGACGAGATTCAATCAGTACTTC. Its protein is CASSGGTRFNQYF.